Listed below are T cell receptor beta chains from one sample, sequenced in a study of blood T cell repertoires in COVID-19. Sequencing was performed with immunoSEQ multiplex PCR; in TCRdb, only in-frame clones are kept and a portion is missing. The table has 450,000 or so clones, approximately 92% seen once. Sequencing input: peripheral blood. The receptors were sampled from a man between 18 and 29 years old with COVID-19, enrolled during active disease. CDR3s include the opening cysteine and the closing phenylalanine or tryptophan. Each record gives: V gene, J gene, clone size, D gene, CDR3 DNA, CDR3 protein. The D gene is left open where the match is weak. Clone size appears in some rows only: once, few, many, or a class for an expanded clone.

V: TRBV20-1; J: TRBJ1-2; size: .; D: .; DNA: TGCAGTGCACCCATGGCCTATGGCTACACCTTC; CDR3: CSAPMAYGYTF
V: TRBV5-1; J: TRBJ1-1; size: .; D: .; DNA: TGCGCCAGCAGCTGGGGGACCTTGGACAGTAACACTGAAGCTTTCTTT; CDR3: CASSWGTLDSNTEAFF
V: TRBV6-6; J: TRBJ1-5; size: .; D: .; DNA: TGTGCCAGCAGTTGGACAGACTATAGCAATCAGCCCCAGCATTTT; CDR3: CASSWTDYSNQPQHF
V: TRBV7-2; J: TRBJ2-2; size: .; D: TRBD2; DNA: TGTGCCAGCAGCTCGGGGGGATGGACCGGGGAGCTGTTTTTT; CDR3: CASSSGGWTGELFF
V: TRBV2; J: TRBJ1-5; size: .; D: .; DNA: TGTGCCAGTACGAGGACAGAGTCAAATCAGCCCCAGCATTTT; CDR3: CASTRTESNQPQHF
V: TRBV7-8; J: TRBJ2-2; size: .; D: TRBD2; DNA: TGTGCCAGCAGCCGCGGGGCTAGCGGGAGTGGCGGGGAGCTGTTTTTT; CDR3: CASSRGASGSGGELFF
V: TRBV5-5; J: TRBJ1-6; size: many; D: .; DNA: TGTGCCAGCAGTTTTTCACAGGGAAATGGCCCAAGCTCACCCCTCCACTTT; CDR3: CASSFSQGNGPSSPLHF
V: TRBV13; J: TRBJ2-1; size: .; D: TRBD1; DNA: TGTGCCAGCAGCTCCGGACAGGGCAGTGAGCAGTTCTTC; CDR3: CASSSGQGSEQFF
V: TRBV9; J: TRBJ2-3; size: .; D: .; DNA: TGTGCCAGCAGCTCTCCGAGCACAGATACGCAGTATTTT; CDR3: CASSSPSTDTQYF
V: TRBV19; J: TRBJ2-1; size: .; D: .; DNA: TGTGCCAGTAACAGGGCAGGGAGCTACAATGAGCAGTTCTTC; CDR3: CASNRAGSYNEQFF
V: TRBV3-1/TRBV3-2; J: TRBJ1-2; size: .; D: .; DNA: TGTGCCAGCAGCCAAGGGCCAGGGCCCTATGGCTACACCTTC; CDR3: CASSQGPGPYGYTF
V: TRBV3-1/TRBV3-2; J: TRBJ2-5; size: .; D: .; DNA: TGTGCCAGCAGCCAAGCCCCTGTCGTATCGGGGGCCCAGTACTTC; CDR3: CASSQAPVVSGAQYF
V: TRBV2; J: TRBJ2-1; size: once; D: .; DNA: TGTGCCAGCAGTGAACTAAATGAGCAGTTCTTC; CDR3: CASSELNEQFF
V: TRBV11-3; J: TRBJ2-1; size: .; D: TRBD1; DNA: TGTGCCAGCAGCGCACCCCGGGACAGGGGTTTCGGTGAGCAGTTCTTC; CDR3: CASSAPRDRGFGEQFF
V: TRBV24-1; J: TRBJ1-5; size: once; D: .; DNA: TGTGCCACCAGTCAGACAGGCGCCAATCAGCCCCAGCATTTT; CDR3: CATSQTGANQPQHF
V: TRBV6-4; J: TRBJ2-1; size: few; D: .; DNA: TGTGCCAGCAGTGACGTCGGGGGCTCCTACAATGAGCAGTTCTTC; CDR3: CASSDVGGSYNEQFF
V: TRBV18; J: TRBJ2-1; size: .; D: TRBD2; DNA: TGTGCCAGCTCACCGTCGAGCGGGAGTAGGGACAATGAGCAGTTCTTC; CDR3: CASSPSSGSRDNEQFF
V: TRBV12-3/TRBV12-4; J: TRBJ2-7; size: once; D: .; DNA: TGTGCCAGCAGTTTCGGACAGTACGAGCAGTACTTC; CDR3: CASSFGQYEQYF
V: TRBV5-8; J: TRBJ1-1; size: .; D: .; DNA: TGTGCCAGCAGCTGGGGAGGGGTAATGGACACTGAAGCTTTCTTT; CDR3: CASSWGGVMDTEAFF
V: TRBV6-5; J: TRBJ1-2; size: few; D: .; DNA: TGTGCCAGTACCGGGACAATGAGCTATGGCTACACCTTC; CDR3: CASTGTMSYGYTF
V: TRBV12-3/TRBV12-4; J: TRBJ2-5; size: .; D: .; DNA: TGTGCCAGCAGTCAGGACAGACAAGAGACCCAGTACTTC; CDR3: CASSQDRQETQYF
V: TRBV7-9; J: TRBJ2-5; size: .; D: TRBD2; DNA: TGTGCCAGCAGCTTAAGCGGGACTAGCGGCAAAGAGACCCAGTACTTC; CDR3: CASSLSGTSGKETQYF
V: TRBV13; J: TRBJ1-3; size: .; D: TRBD1; DNA: TGTGCCAGCAGCTCCTATAACAGGGGGCTTAGAAACACCATATATTTT; CDR3: CASSSYNRGLRNTIYF
V: TRBV5-1; J: TRBJ2-7; size: .; D: TRBD1; DNA: TGCGCCAGCAGCATAGACAGGGGGTACACCTACGAGCAGTACTTC; CDR3: CASSIDRGYTYEQYF
V: TRBV6-5; J: TRBJ1-5; size: .; D: TRBD1; DNA: TGTGCCAGCAGTCCAGGACAGGGCCAAGGTCAGCCCCAGCATTTT; CDR3: CASSPGQGQGQPQHF
V: TRBV2; J: TRBJ2-4; size: once; D: TRBD1; DNA: TGTGCCAGCAGTGAAGACAGGGGCATTCAGTACTTC; CDR3: CASSEDRGIQYF
V: TRBV30; J: TRBJ1-6; size: .; D: .; DNA: TGTGCCCTCATCTATCATATAATCCCCCTCCACTTT; CDR3: CALIYHIIPLHF
V: TRBV7-2; J: TRBJ2-3; size: .; D: TRBD2; DNA: TGTGGTAGCGGGTCCACAGATACGCAGTATTTT; CDR3: CGSGSTDTQYF
V: TRBV5-1; J: TRBJ1-2; size: once; D: TRBD1; DNA: TGCGCCAGCAGCACCTGGACAGGACAGAACTATGGCTACACCTTC; CDR3: CASSTWTGQNYGYTF
V: TRBV10-2; J: TRBJ1-1; size: .; D: .; DNA: TGCGCCAGCAGTGTCGCTAATGGTGAAGCTTTCTTT; CDR3: CASSVANGEAFF
V: TRBV12-3/TRBV12-4; J: TRBJ2-1; size: .; D: TRBD1; DNA: TGTGCCAGCAGCAGGGGACAGGATGAGCAGTTCTTC; CDR3: CASSRGQDEQFF
V: TRBV11-2; J: TRBJ1-1; size: .; D: .; DNA: TGTGCCAGCAGCTTAGTTGGCAGGAACACTGAAGCTTTCTTT; CDR3: CASSLVGRNTEAFF
V: TRBV6-5; J: TRBJ1-1; size: once; D: .; DNA: TGTGCCAGCAGACTCTCCTTCGGGGGGGTCCCTGAAGCTTTCTTT; CDR3: CASRLSFGGVPEAFF
V: TRBV3-1/TRBV3-2; J: TRBJ2-3; size: .; D: .; DNA: TGTGCCAGCAGCCAAGACGGGGACACAGATACGCAGTATTTT; CDR3: CASSQDGDTDTQYF
V: TRBV19; J: TRBJ1-6; size: .; D: .; DNA: TGTGCCAGTAGTATGGGGCAGGAAAATTCACCCCTCCACTTT; CDR3: CASSMGQENSPLHF
V: TRBV10-1; J: TRBJ2-1; size: .; D: TRBD2; DNA: TGCGCCAGCGCCAGCCCTAGCGGCGAGCAGTTCTTC; CDR3: CASASPSGEQFF
V: TRBV6-5; J: TRBJ2-7; size: .; D: TRBD1; DNA: TGTGCCAGCAGTTCCGGGACAGGGGGTGGTTTTGGTAAGCAGTACTTC; CDR3: CASSSGTGGGFGKQYF
V: TRBV5-1; J: TRBJ2-2; size: .; D: TRBD2; DNA: TGCGCCAGCAGCTTGGGCTCAGCGGGATATTTCACCGGGGAGCTGTTTTTT; CDR3: CASSLGSAGYFTGELFF
V: TRBV6-5; J: TRBJ2-7; size: .; D: TRBD1; DNA: TGTGCCAGCAGTTACTCGCGGACAGGGACCTACGAGCAGTACTTC; CDR3: CASSYSRTGTYEQYF
V: TRBV5-1; J: TRBJ2-7; size: .; D: .; DNA: TGCGCCAGCAGCTTTCAGGCTATGGGCTCCTACGAGCAGTACTTC; CDR3: CASSFQAMGSYEQYF
V: TRBV18; J: TRBJ1-1; size: .; D: TRBD1; DNA: TGTGCCAGCTCTCAGGGACAGGGGGCCAACACTGAAGCTTTCTTT; CDR3: CASSQGQGANTEAFF
V: TRBV12-3/TRBV12-4; J: TRBJ2-2; size: once; D: .; DNA: TGTGCCAGCGATACGGCCGGGGAGCTGTTTTTT; CDR3: CASDTAGELFF
V: TRBV9; J: TRBJ2-5; size: few; D: TRBD1; DNA: TGTGCCAGCAGCGTAGGTTCGACAGGGCGGGCCCAGTACTTC; CDR3: CASSVGSTGRAQYF